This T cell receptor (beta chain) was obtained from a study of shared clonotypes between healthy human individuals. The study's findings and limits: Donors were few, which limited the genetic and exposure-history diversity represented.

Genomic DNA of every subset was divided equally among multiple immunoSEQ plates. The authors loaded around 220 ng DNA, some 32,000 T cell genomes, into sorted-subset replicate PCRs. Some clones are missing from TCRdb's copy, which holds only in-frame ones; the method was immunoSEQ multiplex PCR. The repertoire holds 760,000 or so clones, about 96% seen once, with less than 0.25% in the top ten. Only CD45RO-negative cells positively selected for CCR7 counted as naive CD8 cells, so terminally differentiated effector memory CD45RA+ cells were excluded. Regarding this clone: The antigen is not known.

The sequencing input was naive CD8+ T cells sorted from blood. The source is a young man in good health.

CDR3 nucleotide sequence: TGTGCCAGCAGCTTTAACCGGGGTGGAGGTCCTTCCTACGAGCAGTACTTC. The encoded protein is CASSFNRGGGPSYEQYF. The chain recombines TRBV5-6 with TRBJ2-7, with D possibly TRBD2 on 5 matching bases. V lost 2 bases and J 1 base, leaving 19 bases between the germline ends. Germline V gives CDR1 SGHDT, CDR2 YYEEEE. This CDR3 has 17 residues.